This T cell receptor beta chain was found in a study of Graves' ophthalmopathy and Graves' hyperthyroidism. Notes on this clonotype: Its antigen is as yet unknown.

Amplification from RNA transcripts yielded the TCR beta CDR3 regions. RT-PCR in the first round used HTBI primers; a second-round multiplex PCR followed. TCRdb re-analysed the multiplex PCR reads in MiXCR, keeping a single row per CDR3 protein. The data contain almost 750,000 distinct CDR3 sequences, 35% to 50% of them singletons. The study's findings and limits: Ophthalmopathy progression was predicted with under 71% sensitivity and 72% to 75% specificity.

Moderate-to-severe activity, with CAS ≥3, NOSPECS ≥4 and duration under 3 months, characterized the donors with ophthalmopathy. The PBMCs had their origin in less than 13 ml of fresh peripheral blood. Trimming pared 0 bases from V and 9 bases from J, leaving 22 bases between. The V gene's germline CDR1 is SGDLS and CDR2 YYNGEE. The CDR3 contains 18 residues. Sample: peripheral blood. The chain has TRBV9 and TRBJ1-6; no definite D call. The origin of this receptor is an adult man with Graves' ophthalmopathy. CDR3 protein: CASSVASLSDLGFSPLHF. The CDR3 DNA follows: TGTGCCAGCAGCGTAGCCTCCCTCTCCGATTTAGGATTTTCACCCCTCCACTTT.